A single sample gave rise to the 14 T cell receptor beta chains below, sequenced in a study of blood T cell repertoires in COVID-19. Only in-frame clones appear in the TCRdb table, and some are missing; sequencing was by immunoSEQ multiplex PCR. The data contain about 150,000 clones, approximately 88% of them seen just once; the ten biggest clones take up about 14%. Sequencing input: peripheral blood. These receptors were obtained from a man younger than 30 with active or convalescent COVID-19.

This clone was observed a handful of times. The same CDR3 is also encoded by other DNA sequences in this sample. The gene calls are TRBV6-1 and TRBJ2-6; possibly TRBD1 for D (6 bases). CDR1 and CDR2 (germline): MNHNS, SASEGT. The CDR3 consists of 15 residues. V lost 3 bases and J 0 bases, leaving 6 bases between the germline ends. The CDR3: CASSDRGSGANVLTF. CDR3 sequence (DNA): TGTGCCAGCAGTGACAGGGGCTCTGGGGCCAACGTCCTGACTTTC.

The chain carries TRBV24-1 and TRBJ1-5; maybe TRBD1 (5 bases). With 4 bases removed from V and 6 bases from J, the gap between germline ends came to 12 bases. Germline V CDR1 and CDR2: KGHDR, SFDVKD. The CDR3 length is 14 residues. In nucleotides, the CDR3 is TGTGCCACCAGTGAACCGACAGAGGCTCAGCCCCAGCATTTT. Translated, it gives CATSEPTEAQPQHF.

The chain uses TRBV6-5 and TRBJ1-6, with TRBD1 as a possible D gene (5 bases). This CDR3 has 14 residues. CDR1 is MNHEY, CDR2 SVGAGI, per germline. The germline V and J ends were trimmed by 4 bases and 5 bases, with 9 bases remaining between them. The CDR3 DNA reads TGTGCCAGCAGTTGGGGACTGAATAATTCACCCCTCCACTTT. As protein: CASSWGLNNSPLHF.

In its sample, this clone was seen once. CDR3 bases: TGTGCCAGCAGCCAGGAGAGACTAGCGGGCACAGATACGCAGTATTTT. This encodes CASSQERLAGTDTQYF. This rearrangement joins TRBV3-1 (or the pseudogene TRBV3-2) to TRBJ2-3; 9 bases align to TRBD2. This CDR3 contains 16 residues. V shed 3 bases, J shed 1 base, and the junction held 5 bases outside the gene matches. Germline-derived CDR1 and CDR2 are LGHDT and YNNKEL (reference sequence).

The rearrangement links TRBV27 to TRBJ1-1; a weak D match, TRBD1 (6 bases). CDR3 length: 13 amino acids. Germline V CDR1 and CDR2: MNHEY, SMNVEV (reference sequence). The V end was cut by 4 bases, the J end by 1 base, with 7 bases between. The CDR3 loop is CASSSGENTEAFF. The CDR3 DNA follows: TGTGCCAGCAGTTCAGGGGAGAACACTGAAGCTTTCTTT.

The rearrangement joins TRBV6-1 to TRBJ1-5; possibly TRBD1 for D (5 bases). Germline loops: CDR1 MNHNS, CDR2 SASEGT. V gave up 3 bases and J gave up 6 bases, with 12 bases separating them. The CDR3 spans 14 residues. Written as DNA, the CDR3 is TGTGCCAGCAGTGATGGCAGGGTCGGTCAGCCCCAGCATTTT. Amino acids: CASSDGRVGQPQHF.

This chain connects TRBV4-1 to TRBJ2-4; weak D call: TRBD2 (7 bases). The germline V gene has CDR1 MGHRA and CDR2 YSYEKL. CDR3 length: 18 residues. Trimming took off 1 base at V and 8 bases at J, with 24 bases between the two ends. CDR3 bases: TGCGCCAGCAGCCAAGCCACTACGGGGGGCGCATCTGTAGACATTCAGTACTTC. Translated: CASSQATTGGASVDIQYF.

The chain employs TRBV19 and TRBJ2-2; TRBD1 matches at 8 bases. CDR1 LNHDA and CDR2 SQIVND come from the germline V gene (reference sequence). This CDR3 has 14 residues. V lost 5 bases and J lost 7; bases outside the gene matches: 6. CDR3 DNA: TGTGCCAGTAGTGCCACAGGGGGAATCGGGGAGCTGTTTTTT. It encodes CASSATGGIGELFF.

The V gene is TRBV19, the J gene TRBJ2-6; a possible D gene is TRBD2 (5 bases). The CDR3 runs to 15 residues. The V gene's germline CDR1 is LNHDA and CDR2 SQIVND (reference sequence). Deletions cut 3 bases from V and 3 bases from J, with 9 bases between. Written as DNA, the CDR3 is TGTGCCAGTAGTATGTCTGGGAGTGGGGCCAACGTCCTGACTTTC. It is translated as CASSMSGSGANVLTF.

J is TRBJ1-1 and V is TRBV10-3, with D possibly being TRBD1 (5 bases). CDR1 ENHRY and CDR2 SYGVKD come from the germline V gene. The CDR3 has 15 residues. V lost 4 bases to trimming and J lost 7 bases, with 19 bases between them. Here the CDR3 DNA reads TGTGCCATCAGTGCCCGATCGACAGATTTTATTGAAGCTTTCTTT. Protein product: CAISARSTDFIEAFF.

The rearrangement links TRBV7-9 to TRBJ2-2; D perhaps matches TRBD1 (6 bases). The CDR3 totals 16 residues. CDR1 SEHNR and CDR2 FQNEAQ come from the germline V gene (reference sequence). Trimming stripped 2 bases from V and 3 bases from J, with 13 bases between. In DNA, the CDR3 is TGTGCCAGCAGCTTACGCAGTGGGGGCGACACCGGGGAGCTGTTTTTT. Its translation: CASSLRSGGDTGELFF.

The chain couples TRBV19 to TRBJ1-3; tentatively, D is TRBD1 (6 bases). Trimming shortened V by 3 bases and J by 0 bases, and 15 bases separated the two germline ends. CDR3 length: 17 residues. Looked up from germline, CDR1 is LNHDA and CDR2 is SQIVND (reference sequence). The CDR3 DNA reads as TGTGCCAGTAGTATTTGGTCGACAGGTAACTCTGGAAACACCATATATTTT. Translation: CASSIWSTGNSGNTIYF. The whole variable domain, remainder taken from reference TRBV19 and TRBJ1-3, is DGGITQSPKYLFRKEGQNVTLSCEQNLNHDAMYWYRQDPGQGLRLIYYSQIVNDFQKGDIAEGYSVSREKKESFPLTVTSAQKNPTAFYLCASSIWSTGNSGNTIYFGEGSWLTVV.

This clone was recorded once. This chain uses TRBV18 with TRBJ2-3; 8 bases are a match to TRBD1. Germline V gives CDR1 KGHSH, CDR2 LQKENI. V lost 3 bases, J lost 0 bases, and 5 bases stayed unmatched. There are 16 residues in the CDR3. CDR3 sequence reads: CASSPNTGGSTDTQYF. In DNA, the CDR3 is TGTGCCAGCTCACCTAATACAGGGGGTAGCACAGATACGCAGTATTTT.

This chain links TRBV6-6 with TRBJ2-7, with 13 bases lining up with TRBD2. CDR3 length equals 16 residues. CDR1 MNHNY and CDR2 SVGAGI come from the germline V gene (reference sequence). V trimming: 5 bases; J trimming: 4 bases; junction bases outside the gene matches: 8. The CDR3 spells CASSTQGGLAGYEQYF. In DNA form, the CDR3 reads TGTGCCAGCAGTACCCAGGGGGGACTAGCGGGGTACGAGCAGTACTTC.